Each of the 16 T cell receptor beta chains below was sequenced from the same sample in a study of tumor and adjacent non-tumor tissue in lung cancer. The template was RNA from unsorted bulk tissue. More than 3 cm separated this lung sample from the edge of the tumor. A modified ARM-PCR protocol with three rounds of nested PCR amplified TCRbeta. A single record per CDR3 protein comes from TCRdb applying MiXCR to the multiplex PCR reads. The sample has tens of thousands of distinct CDR3 sequences, approximately 68% seen once. Sequenced material: distant non-tumor lung tissue. Source of these receptors: a woman aged 45-65 years with non-small cell lung cancer.

Comment on this clonotype: A read error may produce the germline difference seen at one junction end. The chain employs TRBV28 and TRBJ1-3; D might be TRBD1 (5 bases). The CDR3 sequence is 15 residues long. Germline V gene lookup returns CDR1 MDHEN and CDR2 SYDVKM. The chain's CDR3 is CANSFQGGSGNIIYF. In DNA, the CDR3 is TGTGCCAACAGTTTCCAGGGTGGCTCTGGAAACATCATATATTTT.

On this clonotype itself: The conserved phenylalanine or tryptophan is not found at the CDR3 terminus, so this likely reflects a read error. The CDR3 bases are TGCAGTGTCAGCGGACAGGGGCGCACTGAAGCTTTCTGT. Protein sequence: CSVSGQGRTEAFC. The chain recombines TRBV20-1 with TRBJ1-1, with 9 positions matching TRBD1. V lost 7 bases and J lost 4; bases outside the gene matches: 7. The CDR3 is made up of 13 amino acids. Germline V CDR1 and CDR2: DFQATT, SNEGSKA (reference sequence).

On this clonotype itself: Sequence at one end of the junction differs from germline and may be a read error. The chain uses TRBV6-1 and TRBJ2-3; D is ambiguous. The germline gives CDR1 MNHNS, CDR2 SASEGT. There are 13 residues in the CDR3. The CDR3 here is CASSRNNVDTQYF. The CDR3 DNA is TGTGCTAGCAGTCGGAACAATGTAGATACGCAGTACTTT.

On this clonotype: The conserved phenylalanine or tryptophan normally closing the CDR3 is absent here, so this likely arose from a read error. This chain connects TRBV5-6 to TRBJ2-2; the match to TRBD1 covers 7 bases. The CDR3 contains 13 residues. With 4 bases clipped from V and 6 bases from J, the junction kept 3 bases outside the gene matches. The germline gives CDR1 SGHDT, CDR2 YYEEEE. The CDR3 bases are TGTGCCAGCAGCGGAACAGGGGCCGGGGAGCTGTTTCTT. It translates to CASSGTGAGELFL.

With regard to this clonotype: A clone one base away is much larger, so this may be a read error. The chain uses TRBV20-1 and TRBJ1-5; 8 bases fit TRBD1. Germline CDR1 is DFQATT and CDR2 is SNEGSKA (reference sequence). The CDR3 has 17 residues. The CDR3 coding sequence is TGCGGTGCTAGAGAAAAGGACAGGGCTATTAGCAATCAGCCCCAGCATTTT. This encodes CGAREKDRAISNQPQHF.

As concerns this clonotype: The junction does not match germline at one end; this may be a read error. The chain carries TRBV4-1 and TRBJ2-3, with 8 bases that match TRBD2. The CDR3 extends over 18 amino acids. Looked up from germline, CDR1 is MGHRA and CDR2 is YSYEKL. CDR3 residues: CASSQDPPPGLGADTQYF. For the CDR3, the DNA is TGCGCCAGCAGCCAAGACCCCCCTCCGGGACTAGGCGCAGATACACAGTATTTT.

Concerning this clonotype: Given a much more abundant clone one base away, this may be a read error. V gene TRBV20-1 combines with J gene TRBJ2-1, with 7 nucleotides matching TRBD2. V gave up 4 bases and J gave up 3 bases; unmatched junction bases: 12. This CDR3 comprises 16 residues. The germline V gene encodes CDR1 DFQATT and CDR2 SNEGSKA (reference sequence). The DNA of the CDR3 is TGCAGTGCTACTACGGGAATAGCGGGCCTCTACAATGAGCAGTTCTTC. It specifies CSATTGIAGLYNEQFF.

Comments on this clonotype: One base away lies a much larger clone, so this may be a sequencing read error. The chain recombines TRBV28 with TRBJ2-3; D not resolved. CDR3 length: 13 amino acids. V shed 2 bases and J shed 2 bases, with 5 bases lying between them. Germline V gene data show CDR1 as MDHEN and CDR2 as SYDVKM. The CDR3 region is CASSLQVTDTQYF. CDR3 nucleotides: TGTGCCAGCAGTTTACAGGTCACAGATACGCAGTATTTT. Together with reference TRBV28 and TRBJ2-3, the CDR3 gives the full variable domain: DVKVTQSSRYLVKRTGEKVFLECVQDMDHENMFWYRQDPGLGLRLIYFSYDVKMKEKGDIPEGYSVSREKKERFSLILESASTNQTSMYLCASSLQVTDTQYFGPGTRLTVL.

The chain combines TRBV5-4 with TRBJ2-2, with TRBD2 matching 11 bases. This CDR3 comprises 16 residues. Germline assignment: CDR1 SGHNT and CDR2 YYREEE (reference sequence). V lost 6 bases to trimming and J lost 6 bases; unmatched junction nucleotides: 10. The CDR3 DNA reads TGTGCCAGCAAGGAAGAACTAGCGGGAGCCCCCGGGGAGCTGTTTTTT. Encoded protein: CASKEELAGAPGELFF.

Points on this clonotype: The missing conserved phenylalanine or tryptophan at the end of this CDR3 makes a read error likely. This chain joins TRBV11-2 and TRBJ2-1; 7 positions agree with TRBD2. The germline CDR1 and CDR2 sequences are SGHAT and FQNNGV. This CDR3 has 17 residues. CDR3 in amino acids: CASTPEGGGSSYNEQFI. CDR3 nucleotide sequence: TGTGCCAGTACCCCAGAGGGCGGGGGAAGCTCCTACAATGAACAGTTCATC.

The sample holds a few counts of this clonotype. This chain uses TRBV4-1 with TRBJ2-3; weak D call: TRBD2 (6 bases). Trimming left V 3 bases short and J 8 bases short, with 15 bases between. Germline V lookup: CDR1 MGHRA, CDR2 YSYEKL. This CDR3 is 14 amino acids long. The CDR3 coding sequence is TGCGCCAGCAGCCACCCGTTAGTGGGAGGTACGCAGTATTTT. The encoded protein is CASSHPLVGGTQYF.

A word on this clonotype: A much larger clone is a single base away; this may be a read error. The chain couples TRBV4-1 to TRBJ2-1; unclear D gene. V gave up 3 bases and J gave up 2 bases, with 17 bases separating them. The CDR3 contains 17 residues. Germline lookup yields CDR1 MGHRA and CDR2 YSYEKL. Written as DNA, the CDR3 is TGCGCCAGCAGCCACCGCGTCATTGTCAAAACCTACAATGAGCAGTTCTTC. Encoded protein: CASSHRVIVKTYNEQFF.

Concerning this clonotype: A much larger clone sits a single nucleotide away, making a read error possible. This rearrangement joins TRBV6-2 or TRBV6-3 to TRBJ2-3; no clear D. This CDR3 has 15 residues. Germline CDR1 and CDR2: MNHEY and SVGEGT. V was pared by 0 bases and J by 2 bases, with 9 bases between. The CDR3 DNA is TGTGCCAGCAGTTACTCGACTGTAGTCACAGATACGCAGTATTTT. It codes for CASSYSTVVTDTQYF.

Details on this clonotype: Compared with germline, one end of the junction differs, possibly owing to a read error. The V gene is TRBV20-1, the J gene TRBJ2-1; D gene ambiguous. Germline V CDR1 and CDR2: DFQATT, SNEGSKA (reference sequence). This CDR3 is 12 amino acids long. CDR3 in DNA: TGCAGTGTTAGATATTCAATCCGTGAGCAGTTCTTC. It codes for CSVRYSIREQFF.

A word on this clonotype: The junction departs from the called germline gene at one end, perhaps through a read error. V usage is TRBV11-1 and J usage is TRBJ2-3; D remains ambiguous. The V gene's germline CDR1 is SGHAT and CDR2 FQDESV (reference sequence). This CDR3 has 14 residues. CDR3 sequence reads: CASNLTVGTYTQYF. The CDR3 bases are TGTGCCAGCAACTTAACGGTGGGCACATATACGCAGTATTTT.

Comments on this clonotype: An end of the junction differs from the germline gene, which may be a read error. This chain connects TRBV28 to TRBJ1-1, with 10 bases that match TRBD1. Germline V gene lookup returns CDR1 MDHEN and CDR2 SYDVKM. This CDR3 has 17 residues. The CDR3 here is CASSSTDRGPQETEAFF. The CDR3 DNA is TGTGCCAGCAGTTCGACTGACAGGGGGCCCCAGGAGACTGAAGCTTTCTTC.